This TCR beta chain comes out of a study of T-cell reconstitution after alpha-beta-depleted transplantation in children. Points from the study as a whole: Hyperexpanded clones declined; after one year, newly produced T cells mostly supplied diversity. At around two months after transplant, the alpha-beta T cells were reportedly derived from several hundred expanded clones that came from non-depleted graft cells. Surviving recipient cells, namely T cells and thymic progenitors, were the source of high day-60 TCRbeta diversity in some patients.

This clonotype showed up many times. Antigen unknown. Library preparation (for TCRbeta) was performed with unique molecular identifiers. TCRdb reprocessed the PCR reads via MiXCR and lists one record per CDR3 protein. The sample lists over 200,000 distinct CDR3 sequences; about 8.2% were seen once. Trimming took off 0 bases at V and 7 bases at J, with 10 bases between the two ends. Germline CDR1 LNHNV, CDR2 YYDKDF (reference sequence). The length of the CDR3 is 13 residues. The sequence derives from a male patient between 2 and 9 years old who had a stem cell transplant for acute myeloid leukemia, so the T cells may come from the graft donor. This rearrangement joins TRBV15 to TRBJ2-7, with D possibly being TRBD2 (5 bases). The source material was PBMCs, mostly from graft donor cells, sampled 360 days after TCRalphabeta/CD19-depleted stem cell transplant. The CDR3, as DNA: TGTGCCACCAGCAGAGAAGGGTTAGCGGAGCAGTACGTC. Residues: CATSREGLAEQYV.